The 9 T cell receptor beta chains below were found in one sample sequenced in a study of radiation and T cells in renal cell carcinoma (dated by TCRdb to about 2020). The library was made by the immunoSEQ multiplex PCR assay. The clones in this table, taken by TCRdb from immuneACCESS, are in-frame only. Not every clone is retained; where verified, under half of the shortfall comes from an unresolved V gene, and the cause of the rest is unknown. This sample holds approximately 110,000 clones; approximately 82% were observed only once. Jointly, the top ten make up about 3% of the sample. Explained via the paper, the time point label denotes: baseline pretreatment blood. The treatment or condition label corresponds to: 15 Gy SBRT to primary tumor, nephrectomy 4 weeks later. Specimen: blood, collected from a patient whose treatment included radiotherapy and nephrectomy. The receptors were gathered from a woman in her sixties with renal cell carcinoma.

This clone was counted once. The chain has TRBV5-4 and TRBJ2-2, with 11 bases matching TRBD2. The CDR3 runs to 18 residues. J gave up 0 bases and V 4 bases, and 8 bases lay outside the gene matches. Germline lookup yields CDR1 SGHNT and CDR2 YYREEE (reference sequence). The CDR3 region is CASSPKGTSGPNTGELFF. The CDR3 nucleotides are TGTGCCAGCAGCCCCAAAGGGACTAGCGGACCGAACACCGGGGAGCTGTTTTTT.

J is TRBJ1-4 and V is TRBV21-1; TRBD1, as called in the table, went unchecked against the DNA. TRBV21-1 represents a pseudogene. CDR3 length: 16 residues. CDR3 DNA sequence: TGTGCCAGCACCGGACAGGGGTTTTTGGCTAATGAAAAACTGTTTTTT. This sequence encodes CASTGQGFLANEKLFF.

The chain uses TRBV19 and TRBJ1-2; D unclear. CDR3 length: 18 residues. Germline V gene lookup returns CDR1 LNHDA and CDR2 SQIVND (reference sequence). V was trimmed by 0 bases and J by 0 bases, leaving 17 bases between them. CDR3 region: CASSIDGPALLANYGYTF. The CDR3 bases are TGTGCCAGTAGTATAGATGGGCCAGCTCTTCTAGCTAACTATGGCTACACCTTC.

The genes are TRBV30 and TRBJ2-7; TRBD1 is a possible D gene (5 bases). This CDR3 contains 15 residues. V lost 3 bases to trimming and J lost 3 bases, with 18 bases between them. The germline V gene encodes CDR1 GTSNPN and CDR2 SVGIG (reference sequence). CDR3 DNA sequence: TGTGCCTGGAGAGACACTAAGACAGAGCTCTACGAGCAGTACTTC. Amino acids: CAWRDTKTELYEQYF.

This clone was seen only once. The chain combines TRBV2 with TRBJ1-3, with TRBD1 identical over 7 bases. Germline V gene data show CDR1 as SNHLY and CDR2 as FYNNEI. The ends lost 5 bases at V and 0 bases at J; junction bases unmatched: 7. The CDR3 contains 16 residues. The CDR3 DNA sequence: TGTGCCAGCAGTTTGGGCAGGGGGAACTCTGGAAACACCATATATTTT. It encodes CASSLGRGNSGNTIYF.

This rearrangement joins TRBV5-8 to TRBJ2-2, with unresolved D. The germline V and J ends were trimmed by 4 bases and 6 bases, with 7 bases remaining between them. The CDR3 is 12 amino acids. Germline CDR1 is SGHTS and CDR2 is YDEGEE. The CDR3 is CASSPPPGELFF. In DNA form, the CDR3 reads TGTGCCAGCAGCCCACCCCCCGGGGAGCTGTTTTTT.

The chain has TRBV9 and TRBJ2-4, with 12 bases identical to TRBD2. The CDR3 has 18 amino acids. The trim removed 4 bases at V and 2 bases at J, leaving 10 bases unmatched. CDR1 is SGDLS, CDR2 YYNGEE, per germline. In DNA, the CDR3 is TGTGCCAGCAGCCCCCGGACTAGCGGGACCTTAACCAAAAACATTCAGTACTTC. Encoded protein: CASSPRTSGTLTKNIQYF.

In its sample, this clone was seen once. J is TRBJ2-7 and V is TRBV29-1; D is uncertain. Germline V gene lookup returns CDR1 SQVTM and CDR2 ANQGSEA. The CDR3 is 13 residues long. V shed 6 bases and J shed 3 bases, with 15 bases lying between them. Written as DNA, the CDR3 is TGCAGCGTCTATCTCGTGGGGATCTACGAGCAGTACTTC. This gives the protein CSVYLVGIYEQYF.

The rearrangement links TRBV4-3 to TRBJ1-4, with a possible D match to TRBD1 (6 bases). Germline V CDR1 and CDR2: LGHNA, YSLEER. The CDR3 runs to 15 residues. V lost 3 bases and J lost 8, with 16 bases in between. The CDR3 region is CASSQIQGAGEKLFF. The DNA of the CDR3 is TGCGCCAGCAGCCAGATACAGGGTGCAGGCGAAAAACTGTTTTTT.